The 18 T cell receptor beta chains below come from one sample, sequenced in a study of T-cell reconstitution after alpha-beta-depleted transplantation in children. The authors prepared the TCRbeta library with unique molecular identifiers. MiXCR, applied by TCRdb to the PCR reads, yields one record per CDR3 protein. Of about 600,000 distinct CDR3 sequences in the sample, roughly 24% were seen once. The sample in question was PBMCs, mostly from graft donor cells, obtained 360 days after TCRalphabeta/CD19-depleted stem cell transplant. All receptors come from a boy younger than two who had a stem cell transplant for acute myeloid leukemia, so the T cells may come from the graft donor.

The J gene is TRBJ2-7, the V gene TRBV21-1; the D call TRBD1 from the table was never checked on the DNA. TRBV21-1 is recorded as a pseudogene. This CDR3 is built from 19 residues. Here the CDR3 DNA reads TGTGCCAGCAGCAAAGCCAACAAGAAGAGGGACAGTTTCACCTACGAGCAGTACGTC. This translates into CASSKANKKRDSFTYEQYV.

This clonotype was seen a handful of times. This rearrangement joins TRBV4-2 to TRBJ2-7; D is tentatively TRBD1 or TRBD2 (5 bases each). CDR1 LGHNA and CDR2 YNFKEQ come from the germline V gene. Trimming shortened V by 3 bases and J by 3 bases, and 18 bases separated the two germline ends. There are 16 residues in the CDR3. The CDR3 loop is CASSHPQGVRDYEQYF. In DNA form, the CDR3 reads TGTGCCAGCAGCCACCCTCAGGGTGTTCGGGACTACGAGCAGTACTTC.

This clonotype has ten or more counts. This chain uses TRBV5-6 with TRBJ2-2, with D uncertain. Germline CDR1 SGHDT, CDR2 YYEEEE. This CDR3 region has 15 residues. V was cut by 4 bases and J by 6 bases, with 16 bases left in between. CDR3 loop: CASSAIRSAAGELFF. Here the CDR3 DNA reads TGTGCCAGCAGCGCCATCCGCTCGGCTGCCGGGGAGCTGTTTTTT.

This clonotype was counted only a few times. The gene calls are TRBV12-3 or TRBV12-4 and TRBJ2-2; 9 positions match TRBD1. V trimming: 7 bases; J trimming: 2 bases; junction bases outside the gene matches: 5. There are 15 residues in the CDR3. The DNA of the CDR3 is TGTGCCAGCATCCTACAGGGGGCTAACACCGGGGAGCTGTTTTTT. Translation gives CASILQGANTGELFF.

The CDR3 DNA is TGCAGTGCTAGGGGGTTAGCGGGGGTCTCCTACGAGCAGTACTTC. Translated, it gives CSARGLAGVSYEQYF. The chain has TRBV20-1 and TRBJ2-7; TRBD2 aligns across 9 bases. Trimming removed 3 bases from V and 0 bases from J; junction bases left unmatched: 6. CDR1 and CDR2 (germline): DFQATT, SNEGSKA (reference sequence). The CDR3 spans 15 residues.

This clonotype was detected ten times or more. The J gene is TRBJ2-3, the V gene TRBV20-1, with D possibly being TRBD1 (5 bases). The germline CDR1 and CDR2 sequences are DFQATT and SNEGSKA (reference sequence). Trimming left V 5 bases short and J 0 bases short, with 12 bases between. The CDR3 is made up of 14 amino acids. The CDR3 nucleotides are TGCAGTGCTGGACAACCCTCTAGCACAGATACGCAGTATTTT. This gives the protein CSAGQPSSTDTQYF.

V gene TRBV29-1 combines with J gene TRBJ1-1, with no clear D. Germline assignment: CDR1 SQVTM and CDR2 ANQGSEA. The CDR3 consists of 12 residues. Trimming removed 6 bases from V and 0 bases from J, with 8 bases in between. The CDR3 DNA is TGCAGCGTCGACGGTATGAACACTGAAGCTTTCTTT. Amino acids: CSVDGMNTEAFF.

This chain connects TRBV18 to TRBJ1-1, with unresolved D. V lost 6 bases and J 1 base, leaving 15 bases between the germline ends. The length of the CDR3 is 15 residues. Germline V lookup: CDR1 KGHSH, CDR2 LQKENI. For the CDR3, the DNA is TGTGCCAGCTCCACCCTCGGGGAGGGGAACACTGAAGCTTTCTTT. Its protein is CASSTLGEGNTEAFF. The full variable domain, with the rest looked up from reference TRBV18 and TRBJ1-1, is NAGVMQNPRHLVRRRGQEARLRCSPMKGHSHVYWYRQLPEEGLKFMVYLQKENIIDESGMPKERFSAEFPKEGPSILRIQQVVRGDSAAYFCASSTLGEGNTEAFFGQGTRLTVV.

This clonotype was observed many times. The chain couples TRBV29-1 to TRBJ2-7; TRBD2 matches 8 bases. Germline loops: CDR1 SQVTM, CDR2 ANQGSEA. The CDR3 has 14 residues. With V trimmed by 4 bases and J by 4 bases, 9 bases remained unmatched. For the CDR3, the DNA is TGCAGCGTTGGCGGGGGGACTCTCGGGTACGAGCAGTACTTC. Its protein product is CSVGGGTLGYEQYF.

The V and J genes are TRBV7-2 and TRBJ2-2; D is unclear. In germline, CDR1 is SGHTA, CDR2 FQGNSA. V was clipped by 6 bases and J by 6 bases, with 17 bases between them. This CDR3 has 15 amino acids. Here the CDR3 reads CASRNSGIGPGELFF. DNA for the CDR3: TGTGCCAGCAGGAATAGTGGCATTGGGCCCGGGGAGCTGTTTTTT.

The table lists this clonotype with a few counts. J is TRBJ2-1 and V is TRBV12-3 or TRBV12-4; the match to TRBD1 covers 7 bases. The CDR3 totals 17 residues. J gave up 0 bases and V 5 bases, and 10 bases lay outside the gene matches. The CDR3, as DNA: TGTGCCAGCAGTCGGGACAGAACCACTTCCTCCTACAATGAGCAGTTCTTC. Translation: CASSRDRTTSSYNEQFF.

This clonotype was observed many times. The rearrangement joins TRBV7-2 to TRBJ2-3; TRBD2 agrees at 12 bases. V lost 4 bases and J lost 4; bases outside the gene matches: 6. This CDR3 region has 16 residues. Germline CDR1 SGHTA, CDR2 FQGNSA. The CDR3 sequence: CASSSLAGGQADTQYF. In nucleotides, the CDR3 is TGTGCCAGCAGCTCCCTAGCGGGGGGGCAAGCAGATACGCAGTATTTT.

The chain joins TRBV5-1 to TRBJ2-5, with TRBD2 matching 9 bases. The CDR3 runs to 15 residues. Trimming at V came to 4 bases and at J to 9 bases, leaving 13 bases not matched to a gene. Per the germline V gene, CDR1 is SGHRS and CDR2 is YFSETQ. The CDR3 sequence: CASSTEPAGGMAQYF. The CDR3 DNA is TGCGCCAGCAGCACGGAACCAGCGGGGGGAATGGCCCAGTACTTC.

This clonotype was detected only a few times. The V call is TRBV6-5, the J call TRBJ1-6, with no clear D. The CDR3 spans 14 residues. V was clipped by 6 bases and J by 9 bases, with 15 bases between them. Germline CDR1 reads MNHEY; CDR2 reads SVGAGI. The CDR3 loop is CASRHSEGGSPLHF. CDR3 sequence (DNA): TGTGCCAGCAGACATTCCGAAGGCGGTTCACCCCTCCACTTT.

The genes are TRBV7-2 and TRBJ2-5; tentatively, D is TRBD2 (5 bases). Trimming removed 1 base from V and 5 bases from J, with 11 bases in between. The CDR3 is made up of 14 amino acids. Germline-derived CDR1 and CDR2 are SGHTA and FQGNSA. The CDR3: CASSLVGESETQYF. Written as DNA, the CDR3 is TGTGCCAGCAGCTTAGTCGGGGAATCGGAGACCCAGTACTTC.

This sequence joins TRBV6-6 and TRBJ2-7; D is unclear. This CDR3 comprises 11 residues. With 6 bases removed from V and 5 bases from J, the gap between germline ends came to 8 bases. The germline CDR1 and CDR2 sequences are MNHNY and SVGAGI (reference sequence). The CDR3 loop is CASSLPDEQYF. The CDR3 DNA sequence: TGTGCCAGCAGCCTCCCGGACGAGCAGTACTTC.

This clonotype was seen at least ten times. The chain carries TRBV20-1 and TRBJ1-1, with 8 bases that match TRBD1. After removal of 5 bases from V and 4 bases from J, the junction contained 15 bases not matched to a gene. The CDR3 spans 16 residues. Germline loops: CDR1 DFQATT, CDR2 SNEGSKA (reference sequence). The CDR3 nucleotides are TGCAGTGCTTTAGAGGGTAGGAGACAGGGGACCACTGAAGCTTTCTTT. It encodes CSALEGRRQGTTEAFF.

V usage is TRBV20-1 and J usage is TRBJ1-1; D gene unclear. V lost 8 bases, J lost 0 bases, and 13 bases lay in between. The CDR3 sequence is 13 residues long. Germline V gives CDR1 DFQATT, CDR2 SNEGSKA (reference sequence). Here the CDR3 DNA reads TGCAGTACCGACGGGGAAATGAACACTGAAGCTTTCTTT. Translating gives CSTDGEMNTEAFF.